Sequencing of this T cell receptor beta chain was carried out in a study of early T cells in non-severe SARS-CoV-2 infection listed by TCRdb under 2021. With respect to the entire study: Bulk RNA from unsorted whole blood was used for TCR sequencing, so alpha and beta chains could not be paired. Broader findings and caveats from the paper: VDJdb matching was skewed toward anti-spike CD8 responses, so virus-specific expansions were likely underestimated and private and CD4 specificities were missed.

The library was produced with 5' RACE. TCRdb records NextSeq 500 as the sequencer. The TCR library protocol attached unique molecular identifiers to individual cDNA molecules to correct for sequencing error and PCR bias. Sequencing covered both TCR alpha and beta chains, and within each sample the abundances of alpha and beta sequences were tightly co-correlated. In the original analysis: V gene, J gene and CDR3 annotation of TCR sequences was performed with Decombinator V4. Expanded TCRs were defined as changing significantly between any two time points under a Poisson model with p below 0.0001. Abundances of TCRs were expressed as counts per million after normalisation to the total number of TCRs sequenced in each sample. TRAV1-2 paired with TRAJ12, TRAJ20 or TRAJ33 defined MAIT TCRs, while TRAV10 paired with TRAJ18 defined iNKT TCRs. VDJdb, accessed on 1 November 2021, was searched for TCRs annotated for CMV, EBV and SARS-CoV-2, and TCRs annotated for more than one antigen were excluded. TCRdb ran its own pipeline on the public reads, namely fastp trimming at Q25 and MiXCR clone calling, and kept in-frame beta chains. Every entry covers one CDR3 protein and lists the most common genes and DNA from its rows. TCRdb's processing, not the authors' own work, is the source of the V and J calls. For this sample the table gives around 67,000 distinct CDR3 sequences, of which 10% to 15% were detected only once. Of the sample, roughly 6% falls within the top ten clones.

This was a case-control study nested in a cohort of healthcare workers in London, UK, who had nasopharyngeal swab PCR tests and blood samples taken every week. Between 23 and 31 March 2020, the week of the UK lockdown, healthcare workers were enrolled and then followed up weekly for as long as 16 weeks. V is clipped by 0 bases and J by 0 bases, and the sequence between their germline boundaries is 8 bases long. There are 16 amino acids in the CDR3, from cysteine to phenylalanine inclusive. Of the read, only the CDR3 DNA is kept; its 48 bases are in frame from base 1. Per the germline V gene (reference sequence), LGHDT is the CDR1 and YNNKEL is the CDR2. About this clonotype itself: It lacks a known antigen. No much larger clone exists at a distance of one base, and base qualities are not known.

Material for sequencing was whole blood. The sequence was collected from an adult who was a healthcare worker with PCR-confirmed SARS-CoV-2 infection or an uninfected control (not recorded which). The rearrangement joined TRBV3-1 to TRBJ2-2; no D gene call is confident. The CDR3 corresponds to CASSQERTTNTGELFF. The sequence in DNA is TGTGCCAGCAGCCAAGAGAGGACGACGAACACCGGGGAGCTGTTTTTT.